These 21 T cell receptor beta chains share one sample of origin, sequenced in a study of T cells in localized non-small cell lung cancer. Sequenced by immunoSEQ multiplex PCR; TCRdb stores in-frame clones only, minus some. The table records around 94,000 clones, 87% of them present only once. Sample: peripheral blood, taken before any cancer treatment. The receptors here all came from a man aged 35 to 70 with stage I squamous cell lung carcinoma.

V and J are TRBV9 and TRBJ1-1; unclear D gene. V was trimmed by 3 bases and J by 1 base, leaving 22 bases between them. Germline V gives CDR1 SGDLS, CDR2 YYNGEE. This CDR3 has 18 residues. CDR3 protein: CASSAGLLTSTKNTEAFF. In nucleotides, the CDR3 is TGTGCCAGCAGCGCCGGTCTGCTTACCTCAACAAAGAACACTGAAGCTTTCTTT.

This chain uses TRBV18 with TRBJ1-5; weak D call: TRBD1 (5 bases). Trimming took off 6 bases at V and 2 bases at J, with 14 bases between the two ends. Germline V CDR1 and CDR2: KGHSH, LQKENI. CDR3 size: 15 residues. The CDR3 protein is CASSTAEQGNQPQHF. For the CDR3, the DNA is TGTGCCAGCTCTACGGCGGAACAGGGCAATCAGCCCCAGCATTTT. Full variable domain (rest looked up from reference TRBV18 and TRBJ1-5): NAGVMQNPRHLVRRRGQEARLRCSPMKGHSHVYWYRQLPEEGLKFMVYLQKENIIDESGMPKERFSAEFPKEGPSILRIQQVVRGDSAAYFCASSTAEQGNQPQHFGDGTRLSIL.

The chain uses TRBV18 and TRBJ2-7; TRBD1 agrees at 8 bases. The CDR3 loop spans 15 amino acids. J lost 2 bases, V lost 4 bases, and 7 bases had no gene match. Germline values: CDR1 KGHSH, CDR2 LQKENI. The CDR3 region is CASSLDRAAPYEQYF. Written as DNA, the CDR3 is TGTGCCAGCTCACTGGACAGGGCAGCACCCTACGAGCAGTACTTC.

In DNA, the CDR3 is TGTGCCAGCTCACCACCGGCCGTGAACACTGAAGCTTTCTTT. Translation: CASSPPAVNTEAFF. This chain connects TRBV18 to TRBJ1-1; no reliable D call. The length of the CDR3 is 14 residues. V gave up 0 bases and J gave up 0 bases, with 5 bases separating them. Germline-derived CDR1 and CDR2 are KGHSH and LQKENI.

The DNA for the CDR3 is TGTGCCAGCACCAAAAGACAGGGCCCCAGTCCGGGGGAGCTGTTTTTT. Encoded protein: CASTKRQGPSPGELFF. This sequence joins TRBV6-6 and TRBJ2-2, with TRBD1 identical over 7 bases. CDR3 length: 16 amino acids. Germline CDR1 is MNHNY and CDR2 is SVGAGI (reference sequence). V lost 7 bases to trimming and J lost 8 bases; unmatched junction nucleotides: 16.

The rearrangement joins TRBV5-1 to TRBJ2-5; the match to TRBD2 covers 9 bases. Germline assignment: CDR1 SGHRS and CDR2 YFSETQ. CDR3 size: 15 residues. V dropped 0 bases and J dropped 2; count of bases not matched to a gene: 2. The CDR3 coding sequence is TGCGCCAGCAGCTTGGGCCTAGCGGGGCAAGAGACCCAGTACTTC. This encodes CASSLGLAGQETQYF.

V gene TRBV5-5 combines with J gene TRBJ2-5, with D hard to call. This CDR3 is 15 amino acids long. V lost 0 bases and J 5 bases, leaving 14 bases between the germline ends. From germline, CDR1 is SGHKS and CDR2 YYEKEE (reference sequence). CDR3 bases: TGTGCCAGCAGCTTGGGAGAAAACAGCTGGGAGACCCAGTACTTC. It encodes CASSLGENSWETQYF.

This chain uses TRBV4-2 with TRBJ2-3; 7 bases are shared with TRBD2. The germline CDR1 and CDR2 sequences are LGHNA and YNFKEQ. The CDR3 consists of 14 residues. J gave up 3 bases and V 1 base, and 1 base lay outside the gene matches. The DNA for the CDR3 is TGTGCCAGCAGCCAAGGGACTAGAACAGATACGCAGTATTTT. This encodes CASSQGTRTDTQYF.

The rearrangement links TRBV14 to TRBJ2-6; no clear D gene. This CDR3 region has 16 residues. V shed 2 bases and J shed 0 bases, with 8 bases lying between them. Germline values: CDR1 SGHDN, CDR2 FVKESK. CDR3 loop: CASSQFFGSGANVLTF. The CDR3 bases are TGTGCCAGCAGCCAATTTTTCGGCTCTGGGGCCAACGTCCTGACTTTC. Together with reference TRBV14 and TRBJ2-6, the CDR3 gives the full variable domain: EAGVTQFPSHSVIEKGQTVTLRCDPISGHDNLYWYRRVMGKEIKFLLHFVKESKQDESGMPNNRFLAERTGGTYSTLKVQPAELEDSGVYFCASSQFFGSGANVLTFGAGSRLTVL.

The rearrangement joins TRBV5-1 to TRBJ1-1; no clear D gene. The CDR3 has 14 amino acids. Germline CDR1 SGHRS, CDR2 YFSETQ. Trimming shortened V by 5 bases and J by 0 bases, and 11 bases separated the two germline ends. The CDR3 here is CASRIGRMNTEAFF. The CDR3 region has the DNA TGCGCCAGCAGAATAGGGAGAATGAACACTGAAGCTTTCTTT. Full variable domain (missing parts from reference TRBV5-1 and TRBJ1-1): KAGVTQTPRYLIKTRGQQVTLSCSPISGHRSVSWYQQTPGQGLQFLFEYFSETQRNKGNFPGRFSGRQFSNSRSEMNVSTLELGDSALYLCASRIGRMNTEAFFGQGTRLTVV.

This chain links TRBV9 with TRBJ1-3; 9 bases align to TRBD1. CDR3 length: 15 residues. Germline V gene sequence: CDR1 SGDLS, CDR2 YYNGEE. Germline trimming cut 4 bases from V and 3 bases from J; bases unmatched to any gene: 5. CDR3 DNA: TGTGCCAGCAGCTCCGGACAGGGGTATGGAAACACCATATATTTT. Protein sequence: CASSSGQGYGNTIYF.

This rearrangement joins TRBV7-9 to TRBJ1-4; no definite D call. Trimming removed 5 bases from V and 4 bases from J, with 17 bases in between. Per the germline V gene, CDR1 is SEHNR and CDR2 is FQNEAQ (reference sequence). This CDR3 region has 16 residues. CDR3 nucleotides: TGTGCCAGCAGCCCTCGGATCTCGATGATTAATGAAAAACTGTTTTTT. It translates to CASSPRISMINEKLFF.

V is TRBV4-1 and J is TRBJ1-5; D is undetermined. The CDR3 contains 15 residues. Trimming pared 1 base from V and 5 bases from J, leaving 12 bases between. Germline CDR1 is MGHRA and CDR2 is YSYEKL. Here the CDR3 DNA reads TGCGCCAGCAGCCAAGTCCAAGGACGATATCAGCCCCAGCATTTT. Encoded protein: CASSQVQGRYQPQHF.

The chain recombines TRBV9 with TRBJ1-1; D might be TRBD1 (6 bases). Germline CDR1 and CDR2: SGDLS and YYNGEE. This CDR3 contains 14 residues. The V end lost 0 bases, the J end lost 4 bases, and 10 bases lay between the germline ends. CDR3 protein: CASSVAPQGTEAFF. CDR3 bases: TGTGCCAGCAGCGTAGCCCCACAGGGCACTGAAGCTTTCTTT.

The gene calls are TRBV5-1 and TRBJ1-2; tentatively, D is TRBD1 (5 bases). CDR1 is SGHRS, CDR2 YFSETQ, per germline. Between the trimmed V and J ends, which lost 0 bases and 6 bases, there was a span of 12 bases. The length of the CDR3 is 14 residues. The CDR3 nucleotides are TGCGCCAGCAGCTTGGTTGAAGGGGCGCATGGCTACACCTTC. It specifies CASSLVEGAHGYTF.

The chain links TRBV29-1 to TRBJ1-4; TRBD1 is a possible D gene (6 bases). Germline V gene data show CDR1 as SQVTM and CDR2 as ANQGSEA. This CDR3 is built from 12 residues. V was trimmed by 4 bases and J by 10 bases, leaving 13 bases between them. The CDR3 reads CSVVQGGGKLFF. The CDR3 DNA reads as TGCAGCGTTGTACAGGGAGGAGGAAAACTGTTTTTT.

The chain has TRBV29-1 and TRBJ1-2; D might be TRBD1 (5 bases). The V end was cut by 6 bases, the J end by 3 bases, with 17 bases between. This CDR3 is built from 14 residues. Germline lookup yields CDR1 SQVTM and CDR2 ANQGSEA. The CDR3 protein is CSVVLPGRDYGYTF. Here the CDR3 DNA reads TGCAGCGTCGTTCTCCCAGGGCGAGACTATGGCTACACCTTC. Supplemented by reference TRBV29-1 and TRBJ1-2, the full variable domain reads SAVISQKPSRDICQRGTSLTIQCQVDSQVTMMFWYRQQPGQSLTLIATANQGSEATYESGFVIDKFPISRPNLTFSTLTVSNMSPEDSSIYLCSVVLPGRDYGYTFGSGTRLTVV.

The chain combines TRBV5-6 with TRBJ2-7; 7 bases match TRBD1. Germline lookup yields CDR1 SGHDT and CDR2 YYEEEE. The CDR3 loop spans 17 amino acids. V shed 4 bases and J 5 bases; nucleotides not matched to a gene: 18. This CDR3 is CASSAYMTGKRFDEQYF. In DNA, the CDR3 is TGTGCCAGCAGCGCTTATATGACAGGGAAAAGGTTCGACGAGCAGTACTTC.

The gene calls are TRBV4-1 and TRBJ1-1; 7 nucleotides line up with TRBD1. CDR1 MGHRA and CDR2 YSYEKL come from the germline V gene. This CDR3 spans 15 amino acids. Trimming took 0 bases from V and 3 from J; bases not matched to a gene: 4. As DNA, the CDR3 is TGCGCCAGCAGCCAAGATGGGCAGGGGGACACTGAAGCTTTCTTT. This gives the protein CASSQDGQGDTEAFF.

The chain links TRBV30 to TRBJ1-4, with TRBD1 matching 7 bases. This CDR3 contains 13 residues. V shed 2 bases, J shed 8 bases, and the junction held 5 bases outside the gene matches. Per the germline V gene, CDR1 is GTSNPN and CDR2 is SVGIG (reference sequence). This CDR3 reads CAWSKTGREKLFF. The CDR3 DNA sequence: TGTGCCTGGAGTAAGACAGGGCGAGAAAAACTGTTTTTT.

CDR3 residues: CASSASLKTTGTNEQFF. The CDR3 DNA follows: TGTGCCAGCAGTGCTTCATTGAAAACGACAGGTACCAATGAGCAGTTCTTC. This chain joins TRBV6-1 and TRBJ2-1; the D gene is possibly TRBD1 (6 bases). V was cut by 4 bases and J by 6 bases, with 22 bases left in between. The CDR3 sequence is 17 residues long. In germline, CDR1 is MNHNS, CDR2 SASEGT.